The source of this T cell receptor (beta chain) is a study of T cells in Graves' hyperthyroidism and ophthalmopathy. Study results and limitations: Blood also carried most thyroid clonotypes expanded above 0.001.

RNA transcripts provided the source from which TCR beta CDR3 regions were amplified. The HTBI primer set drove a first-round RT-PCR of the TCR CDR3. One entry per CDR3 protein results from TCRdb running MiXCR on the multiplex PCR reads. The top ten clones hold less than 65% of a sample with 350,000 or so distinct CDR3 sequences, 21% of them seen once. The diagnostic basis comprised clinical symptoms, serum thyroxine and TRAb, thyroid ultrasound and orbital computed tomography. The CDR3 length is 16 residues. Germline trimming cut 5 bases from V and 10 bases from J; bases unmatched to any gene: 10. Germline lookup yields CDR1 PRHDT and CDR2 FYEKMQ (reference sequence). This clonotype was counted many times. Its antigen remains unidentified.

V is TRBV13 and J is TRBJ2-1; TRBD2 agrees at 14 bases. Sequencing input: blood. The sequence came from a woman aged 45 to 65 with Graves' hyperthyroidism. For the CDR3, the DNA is TGTGCCAGCAGCCCGGGGGGGACTAGCGGGAGAATGGAGCAGTTCTTC. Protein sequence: CASSPGGTSGRMEQFF.